The TCR beta chain described here comes from a study of T cells after yellow fever vaccination. Study summary: Fractions of limited cellularity were prepared by means of SMART-Seq v4 Ultra Low Input. Study-wide points: A limited proportion of clonotypes was detected within both the CD4 and CD8 compartments.

This clonotype was found many times. Its antigen is not known. It was through 5'RACE template switching that TCR cDNA was made, with a universal primer site and UMIs added. TCRdb independently ran MiXCR on the 5' RACE reads; one entry per CDR3 protein. The table shows approximately 110,000 distinct CDR3 sequences, with roughly 8.9% occurring only once. V lost 4 bases and J 6 bases, leaving 23 bases between the germline ends. Germline values: CDR1 SGHRS, CDR2 YFSETQ. CDR3 length: 16 residues. The sample consisted of CD8+ T cells sorted from PBMCs, taken 45 days after the yellow fever booster vaccination. This TCR was recovered from a man under 40 who received the YFV17D yellow fever vaccine. The chain links TRBV5-1 to TRBJ2-7; either TRBD1 or TRBD2 may supply D (5 bases each). The CDR3 nucleotides read TGCGCCAGCAGCACCTCACAGGACGGGACCCTGGGCGAGCAGTACTTC. Its protein is CASSTSQDGTLGEQYF.